The source of this T cell receptor (beta chain) is a study of T cells in Graves' hyperthyroidism and ophthalmopathy. Template material for amplifying TCR beta CDR3 regions consisted of RNA transcripts. TCR CDR3 regions were first amplified by RT-PCR with HTBI primers. TCRdb re-analysed the multiplex PCR reads in MiXCR, keeping a single row per CDR3 protein. The sample has some 560,000 distinct CDR3 sequences, 15% to 18% seen once; the top ten hold approximately 7.4%. CDR3 size: 12 residues. V gave up 11 bases and J gave up 5 bases, with 16 bases separating them. Germline V gives CDR1 ENHRY, CDR2 SYGVKD.

This sequence originates from a woman between 25 and 40 years old with Graves' hyperthyroidism. The rearrangement uses TRBV10-3 and TRBJ2-7; the D call may be TRBD1 or TRBD2 (5 bases each). The sequenced sample consisted of blood. CDR3 loop: CALGTSGHEQYF. CDR3 nucleotide sequence: TGTGCCCTAGGGACCAGCGGCCACGAGCAGTACTTC.